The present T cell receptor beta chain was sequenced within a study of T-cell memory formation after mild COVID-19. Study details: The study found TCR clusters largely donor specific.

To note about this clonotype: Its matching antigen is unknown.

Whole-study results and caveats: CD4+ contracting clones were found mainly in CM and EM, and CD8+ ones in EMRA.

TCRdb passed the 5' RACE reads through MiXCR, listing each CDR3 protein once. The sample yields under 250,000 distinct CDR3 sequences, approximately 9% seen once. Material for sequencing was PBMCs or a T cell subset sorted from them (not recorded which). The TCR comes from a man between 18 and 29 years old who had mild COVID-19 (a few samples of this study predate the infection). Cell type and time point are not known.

CDR3 sequence reads: CASSVDPGRSVQTQYF. Here the CDR3 DNA reads TGTGCCAGCAGCGTAGACCCCGGGCGGTCTGTTCAGACCCAGTACTTC. The chain joins TRBV9 to TRBJ2-5; D remains unclear. Trimming left V 0 bases short and J 6 bases short, with 18 bases between. Germline CDR1 and CDR2: SGDLS and YYNGEE. CDR3 size: 16 residues.